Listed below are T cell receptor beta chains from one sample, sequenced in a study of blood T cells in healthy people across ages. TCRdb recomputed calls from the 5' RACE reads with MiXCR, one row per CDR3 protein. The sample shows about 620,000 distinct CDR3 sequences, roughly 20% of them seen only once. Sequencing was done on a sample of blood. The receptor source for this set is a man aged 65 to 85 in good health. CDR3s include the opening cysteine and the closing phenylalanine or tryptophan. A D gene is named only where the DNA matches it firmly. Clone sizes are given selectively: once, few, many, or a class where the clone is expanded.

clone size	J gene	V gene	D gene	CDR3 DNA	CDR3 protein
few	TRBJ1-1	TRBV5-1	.	TGCGCCAGCAGGATTGGACAGATGAACACTGAAGCTTTCTTT	CASRIGQMNTEAFF
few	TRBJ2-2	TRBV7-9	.	TGTGCCAGCAGGCGCCCCCCCGGGGAGCTGTTTTTT	CASRRPPGELFF
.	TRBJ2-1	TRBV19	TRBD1	TGTGCCAGTAGCCCCGGACAGGGGAACTACAATGAGCAGTTCTTC	CASSPGQGNYNEQFF
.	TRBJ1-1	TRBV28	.	TGTGCCAGCACTGGACAGATGAACACTGAAGCTTTCTTT	CASTGQMNTEAFF
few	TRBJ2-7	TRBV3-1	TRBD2	TGTGCCAGCAGCAAACCTAGCGGGGCTTCCTACGAGCAGTACTTC	CASSKPSGASYEQYF
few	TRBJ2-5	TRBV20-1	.	TGCAGTGCTAGAGGGGACGACGGGTTCTTC	CSARGDDGFF
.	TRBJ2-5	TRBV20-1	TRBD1	TGCAGTGCTAGAAAGGGGGCTGAGGAGACCCAGTACTTC	CSARKGAEETQYF
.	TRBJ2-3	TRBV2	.	TGTGCCAGCAGTCGTAATCTTTTCGCTAGCACAGATACGCAGTATTTT	CASSRNLFASTDTQYF
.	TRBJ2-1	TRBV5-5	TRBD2	TGTGCCAGCGGCCCGCCCGGGACTAGCCTCAATGAGCAGTTCTTC	CASGPPGTSLNEQFF
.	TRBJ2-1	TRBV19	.	TGTGCCAGTAGGGAGCGGAGAAGCTCCTACAATGAGCAGTTCTTC	CASRERRSSYNEQFF
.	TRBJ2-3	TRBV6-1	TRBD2	TGTGCCAGCAGTGAGCCCGGGACTAGGACTAGCACAGATACGCAGTATTTT	CASSEPGTRTSTDTQYF
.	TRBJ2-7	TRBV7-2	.	TGTACCAGCAGCAGAGACCACTACGAGCAGTACTTC	CTSSRDHYEQYF
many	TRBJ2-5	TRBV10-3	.	TGTGCCATCAGTGAGTCGGACCAAGAGACCCAGTACTTC	CAISESDQETQYF
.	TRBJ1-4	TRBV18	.	TGTGCCAGCTCACCACCGAATCCAGAGAATGAAAAACTGTTTTTT	CASSPPNPENEKLFF
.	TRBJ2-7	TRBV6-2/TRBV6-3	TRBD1	TGTGCCAGCAGTCGGTTGGCAGGGGGATCCTACGAGCAGTACTTC	CASSRLAGGSYEQYF
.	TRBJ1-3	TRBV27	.	TGTGCCAGCAGTTCCTTAGGGACTGGAAACACCATATATTTT	CASSSLGTGNTIYF
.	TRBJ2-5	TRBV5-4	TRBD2	TGTGCCAGCAGGGCAACTAGCGGGACCGAGACCCAGTACTTC	CASRATSGTETQYF
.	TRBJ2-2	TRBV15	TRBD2	TGTGCCACCAGCAGAATCCGGGAGGGTACACTTTACACCGGGGAGCTGTTTTTT	CATSRIREGTLYTGELFF
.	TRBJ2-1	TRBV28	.	TGTGCCAGCAGTACACGACAGATGAGCTCCTACAATGAGCAGTTCTTC	CASSTRQMSSYNEQFF
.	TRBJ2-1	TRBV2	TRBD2	TGTGCCAGCAGTGTGGGGCGGGAGGCCCGGCAGTTCTTC	CASSVGREARQFF
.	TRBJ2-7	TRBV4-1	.	TGCGCCAGCAGCCAAGTGACGGGACTGACTTACGAGCAGTACTTC	CASSQVTGLTYEQYF
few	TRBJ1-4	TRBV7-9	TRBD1	TGTGCCAGCAGCGCCGGACAGGGGAAGGAATATGAAAAACTGTTTTTT	CASSAGQGKEYEKLFF
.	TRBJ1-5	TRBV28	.	TGTGCCAGCAGCCTGGGGGGGGCTCGCAATCAGCCCCAGCATTTT	CASSLGGARNQPQHF
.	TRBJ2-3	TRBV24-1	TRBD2	TGTGCCACCAGTGTTTCTAGCGGGACAGATACGCAGTATTTT	CATSVSSGTDTQYF
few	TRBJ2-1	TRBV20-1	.	TGCAGTGCTATAGTCAGCGGCTACTACAATGAGCAGTTCTTC	CSAIVSGYYNEQFF
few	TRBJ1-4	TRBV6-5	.	TGTGCCAGCAGCCGTCAGGGAAACTTTGAAGGGAGTAATGAAAAACTGTTTTTT	CASSRQGNFEGSNEKLFF
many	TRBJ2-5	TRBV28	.	TGTGCCAGCAGGCTGAGAGAGACCCAGTACTTC	CASRLRETQYF
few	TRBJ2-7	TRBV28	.	TGTGCCAGCAGTTCCGACCCCTCCTCTCCTCTCTACGAGCAGCACTTC	CASSSDPSSPLYEQHF
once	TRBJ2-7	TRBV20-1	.	TGCAGTGCTAGAGCCTTGACAGCGAACGAGCAGTACTTC	CSARALTANEQYF
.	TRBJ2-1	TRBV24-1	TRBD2	TGTGCCACCAGTGATTTGTCGCCGGCGGGGACTAGCACCAATGAGCAGTTCTTC	CATSDLSPAGTSTNEQFF
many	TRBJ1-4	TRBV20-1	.	TGCAGTGCCAGACTTGAAAAACTGTTTTTT	CSARLEKLFF
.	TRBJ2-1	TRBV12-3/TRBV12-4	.	TGTGCCAGCAGTTTAGGAGGGCTACTGCAGTTCTTC	CASSLGGLLQFF
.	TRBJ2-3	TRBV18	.	TGTGCCAGCTCCCATCAGGATACGCAGTATTTT	CASSHQDTQYF
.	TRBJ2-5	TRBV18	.	TGTGCCAGCTTAATGGACGTCCTCTCGGGGACCCAGTACTTC	CASLMDVLSGTQYF
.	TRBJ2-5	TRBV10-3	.	TGTGCCATCAGTGAGTTGGGGGAGCTACAAGAGACCCAGTACTTC	CAISELGELQETQYF
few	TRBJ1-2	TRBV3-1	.	TGTGCCAGCAGCCCCGGCGGATATGGCTACACCTTC	CASSPGGYGYTF
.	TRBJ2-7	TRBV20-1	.	TGCAGTGCTGGACCGGGACTCCAGCAGTACTTC	CSAGPGLQQYF
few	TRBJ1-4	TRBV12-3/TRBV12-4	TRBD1	TGTGCCAGCAGTCATGGGGACAGGGCAGGCGAAAAACTGTTTTTT	CASSHGDRAGEKLFF
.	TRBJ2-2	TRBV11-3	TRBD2	TGTGCCAGCAGCTTGTATAGCGGGAGGGCCCCCGGGGAGCTGTTTTTT	CASSLYSGRAPGELFF
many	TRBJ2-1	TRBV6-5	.	TGTGCCAGCAGTCCCGACCGGGACCGCCGGAATGAGCAGTTCTTC	CASSPDRDRRNEQFF
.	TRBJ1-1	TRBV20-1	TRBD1	TGCAGTGCTAGCTCGGACAGGGATTCCACTGAAGCTTTCTTT	CSASSDRDSTEAFF
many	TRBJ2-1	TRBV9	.	TGTGCCAGCAGAGCGGTTAGCTCCTACAATGAGCAGTTCTTC	CASRAVSSYNEQFF
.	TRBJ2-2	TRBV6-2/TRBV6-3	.	TGTGCCAGCAGCCTAGCTCCCGGGACATTCACCGGGGAGCTGTTTTTT	CASSLAPGTFTGELFF
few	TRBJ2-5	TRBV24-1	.	TGTGCCACCAGTGATTTTTCACAGCAACCTCAAGAGACCCAGTACTTC	CATSDFSQQPQETQYF